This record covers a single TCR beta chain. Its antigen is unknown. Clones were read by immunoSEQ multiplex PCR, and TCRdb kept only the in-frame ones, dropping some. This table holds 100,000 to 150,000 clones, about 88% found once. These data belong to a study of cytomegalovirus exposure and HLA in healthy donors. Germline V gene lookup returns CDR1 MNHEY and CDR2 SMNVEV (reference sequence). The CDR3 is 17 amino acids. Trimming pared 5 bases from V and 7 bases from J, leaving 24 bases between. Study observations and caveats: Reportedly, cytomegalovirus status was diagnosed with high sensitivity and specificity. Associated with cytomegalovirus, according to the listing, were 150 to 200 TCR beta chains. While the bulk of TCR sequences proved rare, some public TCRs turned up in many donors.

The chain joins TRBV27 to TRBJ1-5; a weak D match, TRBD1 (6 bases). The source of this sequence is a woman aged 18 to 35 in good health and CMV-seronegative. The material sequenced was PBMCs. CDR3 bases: TGTGCCAGCAGTATCCAAACCGGGACAACATTCGCCCAGCCCCAGCATTTT. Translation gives CASSIQTGTTFAQPQHF.